This entry lists 26 T cell receptor beta chains sequenced from one sample in a study of cytomegalovirus exposure and HLA in healthy donors. The PCR had 60 Vbeta and 13 Jbeta primers. The method was immunoSEQ multiplex PCR; TCRdb's version includes in-frame clones alone and lacks a portion of them. The sample lists 100,000 or so clones, around two thirds occurring once. Sequenced input: PBMCs. These receptors were taken from a woman in her twenties or thirties in good health and CMV-seropositive.

The rearrangement joins TRBV18 to TRBJ1-3; D unclear. V lost 6 bases and J lost 2, with 11 bases in between. The CDR3 length is 14 residues. The germline gives CDR1 KGHSH, CDR2 LQKENI. CDR3 region: CASSPISAGNTIYF. The DNA of the CDR3 is TGTGCCAGCTCTCCCATATCGGCTGGAAACACCATATATTTT.

The chain employs TRBV6-5 and TRBJ1-2; possible D gene TRBD1, 6 bases. Trimming took 5 bases from V and 2 from J, leaving 12 bases between them. This CDR3 comprises 14 residues. Per germline, CDR1 MNHEY and CDR2 SVGAGI. CDR3 nucleotides: TGTGCCAGCAGTACCCCCAGGGGAAACTATGGCTACACCTTC. It is translated as CASSTPRGNYGYTF.

The J gene is TRBJ2-1, the V gene TRBV27, with D possibly TRBD1 on 6 matching bases. Germline V gene sequence: CDR1 MNHEY, CDR2 SMNVEV (reference sequence). This CDR3 has 15 amino acids. The V end lost 2 bases, the J end lost 0 bases, and 8 bases lay between the germline ends. The CDR3 DNA follows: TGTGCCAGCAGTTTACAGGGGAGCTCCTACAATGAGCAGTTCTTC. This encodes CASSLQGSSYNEQFF.

The chain employs TRBV11-1 and TRBJ2-7, with D uncertain. V was trimmed by 2 bases and J by 6 bases, leaving 8 bases between them. CDR3 size: 12 residues. Germline loops: CDR1 SGHAT, CDR2 FQDESV (reference sequence). For the CDR3, the DNA is TGTGCCAGCAGCTTACGTCCCCGCGAGCAGTACTTC. It specifies CASSLRPREQYF.

The sample holds one count of this clone. The chain employs TRBV7-9 and TRBJ1-1; D unclear. Germline lookup yields CDR1 SEHNR and CDR2 FQNEAQ (reference sequence). V lost 3 bases to trimming and J lost 2 bases, with 16 bases between them. The CDR3 length is 16 residues. Here the CDR3 DNA reads TGTGCCAGCAGCTTGATTCCTGCAGGCCCAAACACTGAAGCTTTCTTT. It translates to CASSLIPAGPNTEAFF.

CDR3 region: CASSPGQGFQDTQYF. Written as DNA, the CDR3 is TGTGCCAGCAGCCCAGGGCAGGGATTCCAAGATACGCAGTATTTT. V and J are TRBV13 and TRBJ2-3, with D possibly TRBD1 on 5 matching bases. The germline gives CDR1 PRHDT, CDR2 FYEKMQ (reference sequence). This CDR3 is 15 amino acids long. Trimming removed 5 bases at V and 5 bases at J, with 17 bases between.

The chain employs TRBV9 and TRBJ1-4; TRBD1 matches 7 bases. This CDR3 comprises 14 residues. CDR1 is SGDLS and CDR2 is YYNGEE in the germline V gene. The V and J ends lost 5 bases and 6 bases, in that order; junction bases with no gene match: 7. CDR3 nucleotides: TGTGCCAGCAGTTCCGGGACAGCTTATGAAAAACTGTTTTTT. This translates into CASSSGTAYEKLFF.

The genes are TRBV4-1 and TRBJ2-3; 14 nucleotides agree with TRBD2. This CDR3 contains 17 residues. The germline CDR1 and CDR2 sequences are MGHRA and YSYEKL. J was trimmed by 4 bases and V by 1 base; bases with no gene match: 4. CDR3 sequence (DNA): TGCGCCAGCAGCCAAGTAGGGACTAGCGGGGGTCCAGATACGCAGTATTTT. Translated: CASSQVGTSGGPDTQYF.

In nucleotides, the CDR3 is TGTGCCAGCAGTAAGGGGAACAGAGCAACCGGGGAGCTGTTTTTT. It translates to CASSKGNRATGELFF. V gene TRBV28 combines with J gene TRBJ2-2; TRBD1 might be the D (5 bases). V was trimmed by 5 bases and J by 5 bases, leaving 15 bases between them. Germline values: CDR1 MDHEN, CDR2 SYDVKM. The CDR3 sequence is 15 residues long.

This chain uses TRBV4-2 with TRBJ1-6, with D uncertain. Germline CDR1 LGHNA, CDR2 YNFKEQ. Trimming left V 0 bases short and J 3 bases short, with 12 bases between. The CDR3 spans 17 residues. CDR3 amino acids: CASSQDHGVYYNSPLHF. The CDR3, as DNA: TGTGCCAGCAGCCAAGATCACGGGGTTTACTATAATTCACCCCTCCACTTT.

This rearrangement joins TRBV11-2 to TRBJ2-3; TRBD2 matches 13 bases. Germline-derived CDR1 and CDR2 are SGHAT and FQNNGV. The junction had 6 bases not matched to a gene; V was cut back by 5 bases and J by 4 bases. The CDR3 contains 16 residues. CDR3 region: CASSLLAGGRADTQYF. In DNA form, the CDR3 reads TGTGCCAGCAGCCTACTAGCGGGGGGGCGAGCAGATACGCAGTATTTT.

This clone came up a few times. The J gene is TRBJ2-2, the V gene TRBV19; 7 bases map to TRBD1. The junction had 9 bases not matched to a gene; V was cut back by 10 bases and J by 1 base. Germline V lookup: CDR1 LNHDA, CDR2 SQIVND (reference sequence). The CDR3 loop spans 15 amino acids. CDR3 region: CATRPGTVNTGELFF. The DNA for the CDR3 is TGTGCCACCCGTCCTGGGACAGTGAACACCGGGGAGCTGTTTTTT.

The chain links TRBV4-1 to TRBJ2-7; 10 bases map to TRBD2. The germline CDR1 and CDR2 sequences are MGHRA and YSYEKL. This CDR3 has 14 amino acids. V lost 2 bases and J lost 4; bases outside the gene matches: 2. CDR3 amino acids: CASSQTSGEYEQYF. In DNA, the CDR3 is TGCGCCAGCAGCCAAACTAGCGGGGAGTACGAGCAGTACTTC.

This clone was seen repeatedly, ten times or more. This rearrangement joins TRBV25-1 to TRBJ1-5, with 9 nucleotides matching TRBD1. The CDR3 contains 16 residues. Looked up from germline, CDR1 is MGHDK and CDR2 is SYGVNS. Trimming removed 3 bases from V and 5 bases from J; junction bases left unmatched: 8. Here the CDR3 DNA reads TGTGCCAGCAGTGATCCCTCGGGACAGGGTCATCAGCCCCAGCATTTT. Its protein is CASSDPSGQGHQPQHF.

This clone was detected once. The chain has TRBV12-1 and TRBJ1-1. TRBV12-1 is a known pseudogene. The CDR3 consists of 15 residues. The CDR3 protein is CASSSAGTLNTEAFF. CDR3 sequence (DNA): TGTGCCAGCAGCTCGGCCGGGACTTTGAACACTGAAGCTTTCTTT.

This chain joins TRBV7-2 and TRBJ2-1; perhaps TRBD2 as D (6 bases). Trimming left V 1 base short and J 6 bases short, with 10 bases between. Germline CDR1 and CDR2: SGHTA and FQGNSA. CDR3 size: 14 residues. CDR3 sequence (DNA): TGTGCCAGCAGCTTAGTGGGAGGATCCAATGAGCAGTTCTTC. It specifies CASSLVGGSNEQFF.

V and J are TRBV10-1 and TRBJ1-2; a weak D match, TRBD1 (5 bases). The CDR3 contains 15 residues. V was pared by 10 bases and J by 0 bases, with 18 bases between. Germline-derived CDR1 and CDR2 are WNHNN and SYGVQD (reference sequence). The CDR3 DNA sequence: TGCGCCATCTTTAGGGGTCAGGGAACTAACTATGGCTACACCTTC. Residues: CAIFRGQGTNYGYTF.

CDR3 nucleotide sequence: TGTGCCAGCAGTGGCCCGGACAGGAGCTCCTACGAGCAGTACTTC. Translated: CASSGPDRSSYEQYF. V usage is TRBV6-1 and J usage is TRBJ2-7, with TRBD1 identical over 7 bases. The CDR3 consists of 15 residues. CDR1 MNHNS and CDR2 SASEGT come from the germline V gene. V gave up 4 bases and J gave up 0 bases; unmatched junction bases: 6.

The V and J genes are TRBV27 and TRBJ2-5; 7 positions match TRBD1. The better agreement between TRBJ2-7 and the DNA end casts doubt on the J call. Per germline, CDR1 MNHEY and CDR2 SMNVEV (reference sequence). The CDR3 loop spans 14 amino acids. CDR3: CASSLWGQSYEQYF. The DNA for the CDR3 is TGTGCCAGCAGTTTATGGGGACAGTCCTACGAGCAGTACTTC.

The chain has TRBV6-6 and TRBJ1-2; no clear D. CDR1 MNHNY and CDR2 SVGAGI come from the germline V gene (reference sequence). The CDR3 contains 15 residues. Deletions cut 0 bases from V and 5 bases from J, with 13 bases between. CDR3 nucleotide sequence: TGTGCCAGCAGTTACTCTAGGGTAGGGAGATATGGCTACACCTTC. Its protein product is CASSYSRVGRYGYTF.

This clone was detected only a few times. The chain joins TRBV28 to TRBJ1-1; tentative D call: TRBD1 (6 bases). Trimming took 5 bases from V and 1 from J, leaving 17 bases between them. Per the germline V gene, CDR1 is MDHEN and CDR2 is SYDVKM. The CDR3 is made up of 16 amino acids. CDR3 protein: CASSPGTTTQNTEAFF. Here the CDR3 DNA reads TGTGCCAGCAGTCCCGGGACAACTACTCAGAACACTGAAGCTTTCTTT.

The V and J genes are TRBV27 and TRBJ2-7, with 8 positions matching TRBD1. Germline CDR1 and CDR2: MNHEY and SMNVEV (reference sequence). Unmatched junction bases numbered 7, after V lost 4 bases and J lost 5 bases. The CDR3 is 14 residues long. CDR3 loop: CASSSRQGAHEQYF. The DNA for the CDR3 is TGTGCCAGCAGTTCGCGGCAGGGGGCGCACGAGCAGTACTTC.

The chain has TRBV7-2 and TRBJ2-7; 9 bases align to TRBD2. The germline gives CDR1 SGHTA, CDR2 FQGNSA. There are 14 residues in the CDR3. The trim removed 3 bases at V and 7 bases at J, leaving 7 bases unmatched. The chain's CDR3 is CASSFSGGPQEQYF. CDR3 in DNA: TGTGCCAGCAGCTTTAGCGGGGGCCCACAGGAGCAGTACTTC.

The chain uses TRBV5-4 and TRBJ1-1, with TRBD1 matching 7 bases. The CDR3 loop spans 14 amino acids. Germline CDR1 SGHNT, CDR2 YYREEE (reference sequence). J lost 4 bases, V lost 4 bases, and 7 bases had no gene match. CDR3 coding DNA: TGTGCCAGCAGCATTACAGGGGTTATCACTGAAGCTTTCTTT. Its translation: CASSITGVITEAFF.

The gene calls are TRBV28 and TRBJ2-1; 11 bases align to TRBD2. V gave up 4 bases and J gave up 0 bases; unmatched junction bases: 5. The CDR3 sequence is 17 residues long. Germline CDR1 is MDHEN and CDR2 is SYDVKM. Written as DNA, the CDR3 is TGTGCCAGCAGTTCCCGACTAGCGGGGAGCTCCTACAATGAGCAGTTCTTC. Its protein is CASSSRLAGSSYNEQFF.

The chain links TRBV7-9 to TRBJ2-3; maybe TRBD1 (6 bases). Germline loops: CDR1 SEHNR, CDR2 FQNEAQ (reference sequence). This CDR3 has 11 residues. V was pared by 5 bases and J by 14 bases, with 14 bases between. In nucleotides, the CDR3 is TGTGCCAGCAGCCCGCACAGGGATGCGTATTTT. It is translated as CASSPHRDAYF.